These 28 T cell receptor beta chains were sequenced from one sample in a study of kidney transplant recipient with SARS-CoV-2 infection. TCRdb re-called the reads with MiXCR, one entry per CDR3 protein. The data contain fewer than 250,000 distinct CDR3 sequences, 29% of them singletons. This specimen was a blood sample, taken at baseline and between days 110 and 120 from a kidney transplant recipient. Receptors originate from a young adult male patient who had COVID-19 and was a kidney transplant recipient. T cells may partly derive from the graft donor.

The CDR3 DNA reads as TGTGCCAGTAGTATGCGGACAGCCATCCAAAATGAGCAGTTCTTC. Protein product: CASSMRTAIQNEQFF. The chain carries TRBV19 and TRBJ2-1; maybe TRBD1 (6 bases). The CDR3 consists of 15 residues. CDR1 LNHDA and CDR2 SQIVND come from the germline V gene (reference sequence). V lost 3 bases to trimming and J lost 7 bases, with 16 bases between them.

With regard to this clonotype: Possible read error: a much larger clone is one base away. The CDR3 DNA reads TGTGCCAGCAGCCACTCTTTGGAAACCGGCGGGGAGCTGTTTTTT. The encoded protein is CASSHSLETGGELFF. The chain combines TRBV13 with TRBJ2-2; no firm D call. V lost 5 bases, J lost 7 bases, and 17 bases lay in between. CDR3 length: 15 amino acids. CDR1 and CDR2 from the germline V gene are PRHDT and FYEKMQ (reference sequence).

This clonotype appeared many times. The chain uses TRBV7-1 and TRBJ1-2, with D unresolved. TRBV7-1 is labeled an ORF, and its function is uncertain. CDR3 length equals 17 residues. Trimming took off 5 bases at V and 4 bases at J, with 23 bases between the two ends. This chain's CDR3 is CASSAQVHEGKTYGYTF. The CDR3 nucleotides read TGTGCCAGCAGCGCACAAGTTCACGAGGGAAAGACCTATGGCTACACCTTC.

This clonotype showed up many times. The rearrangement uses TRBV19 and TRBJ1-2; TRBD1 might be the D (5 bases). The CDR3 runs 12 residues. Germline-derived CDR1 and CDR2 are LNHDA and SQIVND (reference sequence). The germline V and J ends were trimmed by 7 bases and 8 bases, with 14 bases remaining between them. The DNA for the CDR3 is TGTGCCAGTACCCGGGGGGTGGGCGGCTACACCTTC. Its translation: CASTRGVGGYTF.

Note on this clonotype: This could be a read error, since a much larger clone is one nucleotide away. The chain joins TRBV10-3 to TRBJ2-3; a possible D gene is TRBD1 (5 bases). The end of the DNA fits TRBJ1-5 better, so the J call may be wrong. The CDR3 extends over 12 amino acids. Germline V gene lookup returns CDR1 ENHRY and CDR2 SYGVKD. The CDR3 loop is CAISEGGDTQHF. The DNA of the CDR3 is TGTGCCATCAGTGAGGGGGGTGATACGCAGCATTTT.

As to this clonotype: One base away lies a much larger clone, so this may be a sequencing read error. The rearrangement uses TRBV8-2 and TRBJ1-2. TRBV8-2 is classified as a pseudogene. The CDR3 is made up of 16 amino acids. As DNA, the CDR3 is TGTGGCAGTACACTAAATGATAGCCGAAAGACCTATGGCTACACCTTC. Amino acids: CGSTLNDSRKTYGYTF.

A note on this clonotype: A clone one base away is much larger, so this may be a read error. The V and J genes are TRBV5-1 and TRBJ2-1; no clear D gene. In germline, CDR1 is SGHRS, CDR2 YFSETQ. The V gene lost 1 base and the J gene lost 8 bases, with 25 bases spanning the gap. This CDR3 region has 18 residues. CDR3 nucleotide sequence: TGCGCCAGCAGCTTGTGGGGAATAGGAGACCAACTTTACGATGAGCAGTTCTTC. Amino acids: CASSLWGIGDQLYDEQFF.

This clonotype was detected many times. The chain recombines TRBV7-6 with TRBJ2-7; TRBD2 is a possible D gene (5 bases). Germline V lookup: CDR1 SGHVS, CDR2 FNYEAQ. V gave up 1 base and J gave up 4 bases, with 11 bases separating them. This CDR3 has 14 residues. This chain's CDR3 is CASSLDGLRYEQYF. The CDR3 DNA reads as TGTGCCAGCAGCTTAGATGGACTTCGTTACGAGCAGTACTTC.

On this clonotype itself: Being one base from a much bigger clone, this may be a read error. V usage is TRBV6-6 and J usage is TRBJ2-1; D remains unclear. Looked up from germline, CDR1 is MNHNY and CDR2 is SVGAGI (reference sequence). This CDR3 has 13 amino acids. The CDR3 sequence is CASTVASYNVQFF. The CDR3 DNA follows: TGTGCCAGCACCGTCGCCTCCTACAATGTGCAGTTCTTC.

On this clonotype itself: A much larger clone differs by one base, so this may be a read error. DNA for the CDR3: TGTGCCAGCAGCAACGATTATTCAGCTCGAAAGACCTATGGCCACACCTTC. This encodes CASSNDYSARKTYGHTF. The J gene is TRBJ1-2, the V gene TRBV7-4; no firm D call. This CDR3 is built from 17 residues. Germline CDR1 and CDR2: SGHVT and SQSDAQ.

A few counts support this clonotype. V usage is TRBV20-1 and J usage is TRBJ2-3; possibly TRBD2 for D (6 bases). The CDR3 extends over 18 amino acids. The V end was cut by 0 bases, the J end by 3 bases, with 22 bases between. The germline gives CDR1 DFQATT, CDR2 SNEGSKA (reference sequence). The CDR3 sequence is CSARDWGDWREKTDTQYF. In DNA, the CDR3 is TGCAGTGCTAGAGATTGGGGGGATTGGAGGGAGAAAACAGATACGCAGTATTTT.

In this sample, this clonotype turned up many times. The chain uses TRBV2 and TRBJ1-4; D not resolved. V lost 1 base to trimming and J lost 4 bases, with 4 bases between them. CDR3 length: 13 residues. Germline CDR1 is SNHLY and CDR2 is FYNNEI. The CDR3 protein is CASSEEHNEKLFF. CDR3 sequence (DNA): TGTGCCAGCAGTGAAGAGCATAATGAAAAACTGTTTTTT.

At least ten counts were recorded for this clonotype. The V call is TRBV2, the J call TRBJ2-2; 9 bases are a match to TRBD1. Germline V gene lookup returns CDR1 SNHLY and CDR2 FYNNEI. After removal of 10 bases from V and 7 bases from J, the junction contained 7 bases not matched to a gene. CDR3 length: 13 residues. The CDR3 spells CATRTGVNGELFF. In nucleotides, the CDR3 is TGTGCCACTAGGACAGGGGTTAACGGGGAGCTGTTTTTT.

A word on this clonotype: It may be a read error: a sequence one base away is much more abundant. CDR3 sequence: CASSPDWARASTDTQYF. For the CDR3, the DNA is TGTGCCAGCAGCCCCGATTGGGCGAGAGCTAGCACAGATACGCAGTATTTT. The chain links TRBV6-4 to TRBJ2-3, with D uncertain. Trimming left V 6 bases short and J 0 bases short, with 19 bases between. Germline lookup yields CDR1 MRHNA and CDR2 SNTAGT. The CDR3 loop spans 17 amino acids.

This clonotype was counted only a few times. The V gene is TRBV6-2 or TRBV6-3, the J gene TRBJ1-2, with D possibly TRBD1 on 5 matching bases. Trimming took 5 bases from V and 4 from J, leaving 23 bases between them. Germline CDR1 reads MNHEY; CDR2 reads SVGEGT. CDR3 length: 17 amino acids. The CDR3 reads CASSDSLCIGKTYGYTF. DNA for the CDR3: TGTGCCAGCAGTGACAGTCTCTGCATCGGAAAGACCTATGGCTACACCTTC.

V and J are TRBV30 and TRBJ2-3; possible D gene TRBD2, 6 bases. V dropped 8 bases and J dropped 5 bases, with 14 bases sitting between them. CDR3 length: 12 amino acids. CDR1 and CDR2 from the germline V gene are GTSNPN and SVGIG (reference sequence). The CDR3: CAHRGIVDTQYF. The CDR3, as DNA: TGTGCCCACCGCGGGATAGTAGATACGCAGTATTTT. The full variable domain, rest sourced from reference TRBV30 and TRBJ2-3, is SQTIHQWPATLVQPVGSPLSLECTVEGTSNPNLYWYRQAAGRGLQLLFYSVGIGQISSEVPQNLSASRPQDRQFILSSKKLLLSDSGFYLCAHRGIVDTQYFGPGTRLTVL.

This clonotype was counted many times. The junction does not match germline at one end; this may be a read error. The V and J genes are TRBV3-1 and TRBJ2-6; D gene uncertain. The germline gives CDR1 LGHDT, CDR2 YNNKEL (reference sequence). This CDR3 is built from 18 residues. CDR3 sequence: CASSLILTLHKVGPTSDF. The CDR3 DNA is TGTGCCAGCAGCTTGATACTCACCCTTCACAAAGTCGGGCCAACGTCTGATTTC.

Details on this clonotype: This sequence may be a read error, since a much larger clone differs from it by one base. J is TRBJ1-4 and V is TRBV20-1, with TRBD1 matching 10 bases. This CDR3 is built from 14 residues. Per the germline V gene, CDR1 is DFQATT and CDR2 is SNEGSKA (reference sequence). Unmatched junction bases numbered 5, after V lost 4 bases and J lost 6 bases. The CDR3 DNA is TGCAGTGCTAACCCCGGGACAGGGGATGAAAAACTGTTTTTT. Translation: CSANPGTGDEKLFF.

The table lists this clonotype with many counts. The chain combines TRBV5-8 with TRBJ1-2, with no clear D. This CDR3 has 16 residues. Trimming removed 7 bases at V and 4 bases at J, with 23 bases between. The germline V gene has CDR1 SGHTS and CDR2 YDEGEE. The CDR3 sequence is CASFGNHPRKTYGYTF. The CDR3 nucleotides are TGTGCCAGCTTTGGAAATCATCCACGAAAGACCTATGGCTACACCTTC.

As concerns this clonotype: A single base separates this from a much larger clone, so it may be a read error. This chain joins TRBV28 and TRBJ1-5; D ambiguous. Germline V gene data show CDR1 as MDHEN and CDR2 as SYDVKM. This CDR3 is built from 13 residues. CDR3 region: CSSSQDVNQPQHF. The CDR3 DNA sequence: TGTTCCAGCAGTCAGGACGTAAATCAGCCCCAGCATTTT.

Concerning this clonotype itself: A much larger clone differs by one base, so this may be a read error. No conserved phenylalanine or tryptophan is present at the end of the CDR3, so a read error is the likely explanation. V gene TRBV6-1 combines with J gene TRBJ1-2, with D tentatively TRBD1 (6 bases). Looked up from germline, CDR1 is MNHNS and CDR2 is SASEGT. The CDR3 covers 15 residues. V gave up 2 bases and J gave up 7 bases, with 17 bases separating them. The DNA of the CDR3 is TGTGCCAGCAGTGAACTAACAGGGTCCCCTTCTGGCTACACCCTC. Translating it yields CASSELTGSPSGYTL.

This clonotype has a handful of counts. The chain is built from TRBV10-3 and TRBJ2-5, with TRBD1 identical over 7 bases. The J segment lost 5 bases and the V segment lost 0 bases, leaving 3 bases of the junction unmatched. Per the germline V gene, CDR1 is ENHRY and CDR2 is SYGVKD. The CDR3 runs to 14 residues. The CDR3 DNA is TGTGCCATCAGTGAGTCGACAGGGACGGAGACCCAGTACTTC. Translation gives CAISESTGTETQYF.

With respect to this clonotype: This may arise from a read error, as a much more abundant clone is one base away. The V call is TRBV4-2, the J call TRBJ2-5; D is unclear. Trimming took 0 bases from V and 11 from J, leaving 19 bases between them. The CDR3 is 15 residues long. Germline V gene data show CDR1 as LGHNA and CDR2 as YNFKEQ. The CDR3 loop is CASSQERVRFYDQYF. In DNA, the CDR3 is TGTGCCAGCAGCCAAGAAAGGGTACGATTCTACGATCAGTACTTC.

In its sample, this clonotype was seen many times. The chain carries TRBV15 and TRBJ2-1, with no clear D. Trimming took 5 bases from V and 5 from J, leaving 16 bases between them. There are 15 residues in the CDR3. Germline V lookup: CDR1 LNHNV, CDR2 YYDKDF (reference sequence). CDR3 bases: TGTGCCACCAGCGGCCGTACCGAATTCAACAATGAGCAGTTCTTC. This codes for CATSGRTEFNNEQFF.

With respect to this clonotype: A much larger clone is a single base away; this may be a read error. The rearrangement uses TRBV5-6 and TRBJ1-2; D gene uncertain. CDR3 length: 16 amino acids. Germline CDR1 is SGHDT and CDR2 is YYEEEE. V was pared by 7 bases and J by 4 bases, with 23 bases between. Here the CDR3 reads CASYRVNNRKTYGYTF. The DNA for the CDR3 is TGTGCCAGCTATAGAGTCAATAATCGAAAGACCTATGGCTACACCTTC.

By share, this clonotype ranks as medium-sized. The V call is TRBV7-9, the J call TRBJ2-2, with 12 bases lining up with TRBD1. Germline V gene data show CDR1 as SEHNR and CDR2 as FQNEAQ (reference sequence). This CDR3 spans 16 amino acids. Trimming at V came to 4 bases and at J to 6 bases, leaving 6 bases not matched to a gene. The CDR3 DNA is TGTGCCAGCAGCTCAGGGACAGGGGGCGCCGCCGGGGAGCTGTTTTTT. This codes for CASSSGTGGAAGELFF.

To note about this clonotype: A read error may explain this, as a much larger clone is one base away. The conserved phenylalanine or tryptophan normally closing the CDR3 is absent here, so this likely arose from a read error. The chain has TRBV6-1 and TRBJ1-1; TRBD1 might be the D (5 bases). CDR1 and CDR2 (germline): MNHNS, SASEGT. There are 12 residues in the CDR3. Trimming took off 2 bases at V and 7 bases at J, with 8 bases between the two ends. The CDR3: CASSESGGEAFL. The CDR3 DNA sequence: TGTGCCAGCAGTGAAAGTGGGGGTGAAGCTTTCCTT.

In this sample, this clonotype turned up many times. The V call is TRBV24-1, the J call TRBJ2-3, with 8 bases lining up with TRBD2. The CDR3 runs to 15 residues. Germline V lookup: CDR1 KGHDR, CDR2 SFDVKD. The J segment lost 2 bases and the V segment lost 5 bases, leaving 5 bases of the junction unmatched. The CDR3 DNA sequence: TGTGCCACCAGTGGGTTAGCGGGATACACAGATACGCAGTATTTT. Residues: CATSGLAGYTDTQYF.